This paragraph reports one TCR beta chain. Its matching antigen is unknown. At one boundary the junction diverges from the germline segment, which might be a read error. As diagnostic evidence, clinical symptoms, serum thyroxine, TRAb, thyroid ultrasound and orbital computed tomography were relied upon. This CDR3 has 14 amino acids. Germline assignment: CDR1 SEHNR and CDR2 FQNEAQ (reference sequence). The record originates from a study of Graves' ophthalmopathy and Graves' hyperthyroidism. Study-level findings and limits: Most expanded thyroid clonotypes above 0.001 frequency also appeared in blood. As the model predicted ophthalmopathy progression, it achieved a sensitivity of less than 71% and a specificity of about 78%. Sensitivity of roughly 88% and specificity of 65% to 83% were achieved when a 13-signature model separated ophthalmopathy from stable hyperthyroidism.

Amplified TCR beta CDR3 regions were obtained using RNA transcripts as template. HTBI-primed RT-PCR formed the first round, and a multiplex PCR formed the second. TCRdb called the multiplex PCR reads again in MiXCR, with one record for every CDR3 protein. The data hold a few hundred thousand distinct CDR3 sequences, with under 40% observed a single time. This TCR was recovered from an adult man with Graves' hyperthyroidism. The sequenced sample was peripheral blood or thyroid tissue (not recorded which). The rearrangement joins TRBV7-9 to TRBJ2-5; 8 bases are a match to TRBD2. The CDR3, as DNA: TGTGCCAGCAGCTTGGCGGGGGGCCAAGAGGCCCAGTACTTC. Its translation is CASSLAGGQEAQYF.